This is a list of T cell receptor beta chains from one sample in a study of cytomegalovirus exposure and HLA in healthy donors. Using immunoSEQ multiplex PCR, the repertoire was profiled, and TCRdb retains in-frame clones only, with some absent. The table records 150,000 to 250,000 clones, around 77% of them present only once. The sample taken for sequencing was PBMCs. The source is a man aged 25-40 years in good health and CMV-seronegative. The CDR3 runs from the conserved cysteine through the conserved F or W. Each record gives: D gene, clone size, V gene, J gene, CDR3 protein, CDR3 DNA. The D gene is left open where the match is weak. The size field is filled for only some rows; it gives once, few, many or a size class.

-,-,TRBV28,TRBJ1-5,CASSLAGLNQPQHF,TGTGCCAGCAGTTTGGCAGGGTTGAATCAGCCCCAGCATTTT
TRBD1,-,TRBV7-9,TRBJ2-3,CASSTFDRGPTDTQYF,TGTGCCAGCAGCACATTCGACAGGGGGCCGACAGATACGCAGTATTTT
TRBD1,-,TRBV19,TRBJ1-2,CASSVRQGDYYGYTF,TGTGCCAGTAGTGTTCGACAGGGGGATTACTATGGCTACACCTTC
-,-,TRBV6-1,TRBJ2-7,CASSLTVSYEQYF,TGTGCCAGCAGCTTGACAGTCTCCTACGAGCAGTACTTC
-,-,TRBV20-1,TRBJ1-2,CSGGPGRGYTF,TGCAGTGGAGGGCCCGGGCGAGGCTACACCTTC
TRBD2,-,TRBV19,TRBJ2-1,CASSRTSGYNEQFF,TGTGCCAGTAGTAGGACTAGCGGATACAATGAGCAGTTCTTC
-,-,TRBV7-9,TRBJ2-5,CASSLYTGWNQETQYF,TGTGCCAGCAGCTTATACACAGGGTGGAACCAAGAGACCCAGTACTTC
-,-,TRBV7-9,TRBJ2-1,CASSLAAHNEQFF,TGTGCCAGCAGCTTAGCGGCCCACAATGAGCAGTTCTTC
TRBD1,-,TRBV4-1,TRBJ2-1,CASSQVDRGLNYNEQFF,TGCGCCAGCAGCCAAGTCGACAGGGGGCTGAACTACAATGAGCAGTTCTTC
TRBD1,-,TRBV5-1,TRBJ1-1,CASSLATGRGYTEAFF,TGCGCCAGCAGCTTGGCGACCGGCAGGGGGTACACTGAAGCTTTCTTT
TRBD2,-,TRBV5-1,TRBJ2-3,CASTPTSSGRGDTQYF,TGCGCCAGCACCCCAACCTCTAGCGGGAGAGGGGATACGCAGTATTTT
TRBD1,-,TRBV5-1,TRBJ2-2,CASSLGPDRGNTGELFF,TGCGCCAGCAGCTTGGGCCCGGACAGGGGGAACACCGGGGAGCTGTTTTTT
-,few,TRBV9,TRBJ1-3,CASRGGTGNTIYF,TGTGCCAGCAGGGGGGGAACTGGAAACACCATATATTTT
-,few,TRBV7-9,TRBJ2-2,CASSLRGELFF,TGTGCCAGCAGCTTGCGCGGGGAGCTGTTTTTT
-,-,TRBV2,TRBJ1-1,CASSDDRLNTEAFF,TGTGCCAGCAGTGATGACAGACTGAACACTGAAGCTTTCTTT
TRBD1,-,TRBV5-1,TRBJ1-6,CASRADRGSTPLHF,TGCGCCAGCAGAGCTGACAGGGGGTCTACACCCCTCCACTTT
TRBD1,-,TRBV7-9,TRBJ2-3,CASSPNTGTGHTDTQYF,TGTGCCAGCAGCCCTAACACCGGGACAGGGCACACAGATACGCAGTATTTT
TRBD2,few,TRBV19,TRBJ2-1,CASRTSGRGIYNEQFF,TGTGCCAGCCGGACTAGCGGGAGGGGAATCTACAATGAGCAGTTCTTC
-,-,TRBV14,TRBJ1-1,CASSQDLTTEAFF,TGTGCCAGCAGCCAAGATTTGACTACTGAAGCTTTCTTT